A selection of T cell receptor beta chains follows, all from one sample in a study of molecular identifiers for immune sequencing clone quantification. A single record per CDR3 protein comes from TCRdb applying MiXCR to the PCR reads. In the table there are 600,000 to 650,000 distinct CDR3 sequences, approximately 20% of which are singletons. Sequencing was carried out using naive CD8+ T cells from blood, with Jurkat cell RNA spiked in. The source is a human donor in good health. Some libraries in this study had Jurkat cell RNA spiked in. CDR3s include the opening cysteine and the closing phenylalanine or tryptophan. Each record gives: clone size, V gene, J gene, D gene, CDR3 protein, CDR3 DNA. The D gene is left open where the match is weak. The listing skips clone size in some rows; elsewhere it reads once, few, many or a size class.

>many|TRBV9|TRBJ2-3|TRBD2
CASSVTGLAGDTQYF
TGTGCCAGCAGCGTAACGGGACTAGCTGGAGATACGCAGTATTTT
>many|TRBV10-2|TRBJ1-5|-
CASSVSNQPQHF
TGCGCCAGCAGTGTAAGCAATCAGCCCCAGCATTTT
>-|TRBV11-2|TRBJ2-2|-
CASSSPAGVDTGELFF
TGTGCCAGCAGCTCCCCGGCAGGGGTAGACACCGGGGAGCTGTTTTTT
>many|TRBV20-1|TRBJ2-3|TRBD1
CSARDRDRVSDTQYF
TGCAGTGCTAGGGACAGGGACAGGGTCTCCGATACGCAGTATTTT
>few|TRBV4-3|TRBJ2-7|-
CASSLITWATEQYF
TGCGCCAGCAGCCTAATTACCTGGGCCACCGAGCAGTACTTC
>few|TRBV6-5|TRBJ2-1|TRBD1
CASGDRDEYYNEQFF
TGTGCCAGCGGGGACAGGGACGAGTACTACAATGAGCAGTTCTTC
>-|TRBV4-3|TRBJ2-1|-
CASSQGFLRSPPYNEQFF
TGCGCCAGCAGCCAAGGATTTCTTCGGTCGCCGCCCTACAATGAGCAGTTCTTC
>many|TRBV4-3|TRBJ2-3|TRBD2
CASSVSGLSTDTQYF
TGCGCCAGCAGCGTTAGCGGGCTAAGCACAGATACGCAGTATTTT
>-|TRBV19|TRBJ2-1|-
CASSIPGIGFDEQFF
TGTGCCAGTAGTATACCCGGAATCGGGTTCGATGAGCAGTTCTTC
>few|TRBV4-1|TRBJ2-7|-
CASSPPRGQGPYEQYF
TGCGCCAGCAGCCCCCCGCGGGGCCAGGGGCCCTACGAGCAGTACTTC
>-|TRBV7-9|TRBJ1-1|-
CASSLAVGADTEAFF
TGTGCCAGCAGCTTAGCGGTTGGGGCGGACACTGAAGCTTTCTTT
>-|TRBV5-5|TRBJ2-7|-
CASSSFGGSYEQYF
TGTGCCAGCAGCTCTTTCGGGGGCTCCTACGAGCAGTACTTC
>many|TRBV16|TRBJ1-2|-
CASTLDLATKFGYGYTF
TGTGCCAGCACTCTCGACCTAGCAACCAAGTTCGGCTATGGCTACACCTTC
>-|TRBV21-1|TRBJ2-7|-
CASSKESGLAMDEQYF
TGTGCCAGCAGCAAAGAAAGTGGACTAGCGATGGACGAGCAGTACTTC
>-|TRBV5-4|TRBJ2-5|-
CASSLSGTLETQYF
TGTGCCAGCAGCCTTAGTGGGACCTTAGAGACCCAGTACTTC
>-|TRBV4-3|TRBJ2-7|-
CASSQGAGDHEQYF
TGCGCCAGCAGCCAAGGGGCAGGGGACCACGAGCAGTACTTC
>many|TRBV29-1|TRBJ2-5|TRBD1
CSVEDRAETQYF
TGCAGCGTTGAGGACAGGGCAGAGACCCAGTACTTC
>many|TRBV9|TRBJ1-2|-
CASSLDAGNVANYGYTF
TGTGCCAGCAGCCTAGATGCAGGGAATGTTGCCAACTATGGCTACACCTTC
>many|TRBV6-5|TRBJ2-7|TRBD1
CASSSGTGRNEQYF
TGTGCCAGCAGCTCCGGGACAGGGAGAAACGAGCAGTACTTC
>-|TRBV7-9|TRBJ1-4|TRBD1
CASSSQSGYRDRGPGNEKLFF
TGTGCCAGCAGCTCCCAGTCAGGCTACCGGGACAGGGGGCCTGGTAATGAAAAACTGTTTTTT